These 29 T cell receptor beta chains came from one sample sequenced in a study of T cell responses to AZD1222 COVID-19 vaccine. Using immunoSEQ multiplex PCR, the repertoire was profiled, and TCRdb retains in-frame clones only, with some absent. The sample lists 90,000 to 120,000 clones; roughly 90% were seen once. The sequencing used peripheral blood, collected on day 0 of AZD1222 vaccination. The receptors were gathered from an adult in good health.

This rearrangement joins TRBV4-2 to TRBJ1-5, with D unresolved. Trimming took 0 bases from V and 0 from J, leaving 15 bases between them. This CDR3 comprises 18 residues. Germline V gene data show CDR1 as LGHNA and CDR2 as YNFKEQ. CDR3: CASSQDHAETYSNQPQHF. CDR3 coding DNA: TGTGCCAGCAGCCAAGATCACGCCGAGACGTATAGCAATCAGCCCCAGCATTTT.

The rearrangement links TRBV11-3 to TRBJ2-1; D gene unclear. V lost 0 bases and J lost 5, with 8 bases in between. This CDR3 region has 14 residues. Germline assignment: CDR1 SGHNT and CDR2 YENEEA. The CDR3 sequence: CASSLDFGDNEQFF. The CDR3 nucleotides read TGTGCCAGCAGCTTAGACTTTGGGGACAATGAGCAGTTCTTC.

The rearrangement uses TRBV6-5 and TRBJ1-1; 8 bases fit TRBD1. The CDR3 loop spans 14 amino acids. Germline V lookup: CDR1 MNHEY, CDR2 SVGAGI. The junction had 11 bases not matched to a gene; V was cut back by 7 bases and J by 7 bases. The CDR3 DNA is TGTGCCAGCATAGGACTTCGGACAGGGCATGAAGCTTTCTTT. Its protein is CASIGLRTGHEAFF.

The chain combines TRBV18 with TRBJ1-4; 7 bases fit TRBD1. Germline V CDR1 and CDR2: KGHSH, LQKENI. This CDR3 is 16 amino acids long. V was pared by 3 bases and J by 5 bases, with 9 bases of the junction left unmatched. The CDR3: CASSPNTGTVNEKLFF. CDR3 coding DNA: TGTGCCAGCTCACCTAATACCGGGACAGTGAATGAAAAACTGTTTTTT. Supplemented by reference TRBV18 and TRBJ1-4, the full variable domain reads NAGVMQNPRHLVRRRGQEARLRCSPMKGHSHVYWYRQLPEEGLKFMVYLQKENIIDESGMPKERFSAEFPKEGPSILRIQQVVRGDSAAYFCASSPNTGTVNEKLFFGSGTQLSVL.

The chain recombines TRBV14 with TRBJ1-4; TRBD1 matches at 10 bases. This CDR3 contains 16 residues. V was pared by 3 bases and J by 7 bases, with 8 bases of the junction left unmatched. Germline V gene lookup returns CDR1 SGHDN and CDR2 FVKESK. Here the CDR3 reads CASSQNTGTGVEKLFF. The CDR3, as DNA: TGTGCCAGCAGCCAGAACACCGGGACAGGGGTTGAAAAACTGTTTTTT. The full variable domain, in which reference TRBV14 and TRBJ1-4 provide the parts outside the CDR3, is EAGVTQFPSHSVIEKGQTVTLRCDPISGHDNLYWYRRVMGKEIKFLLHFVKESKQDESGMPNNRFLAERTGGTYSTLKVQPAELEDSGVYFCASSQNTGTGVEKLFFGSGTQLSVL.

This clone appeared once. The chain links TRBV30 to TRBJ1-2, with D possibly matching TRBD1 (6 bases). The V end lost 7 bases, the J end lost 4 bases, and 25 bases lay between the germline ends. The CDR3 runs 16 residues. Per the germline V gene, CDR1 is GTSNPN and CDR2 is SVGIG (reference sequence). The CDR3 here is CASDGGADPRAYGYTF. The CDR3, as DNA: TGTGCCTCCGACGGGGGGGCAGATCCAAGGGCCTATGGCTACACCTTC.

The V and J genes are TRBV6-1 and TRBJ1-4; D might be TRBD1 (6 bases). Germline CDR1 is MNHNS and CDR2 is SASEGT. The V and J ends lost 4 bases and 0 bases respectively, with 12 bases between them. This CDR3 has 16 amino acids. CDR3 in amino acids: CASSAIRTATNEKLFF. In DNA, the CDR3 is TGTGCCAGCAGTGCCATTCGGACAGCAACTAATGAAAAACTGTTTTTT.

The chain joins TRBV19 to TRBJ2-7; tentatively, D is TRBD1 (6 bases). Germline V CDR1 and CDR2: LNHDA, SQIVND (reference sequence). Trimming left V 6 bases short and J 0 bases short, with 12 bases between. The CDR3 length is 14 residues. The CDR3 DNA is TGTGCCAGTAGCTACAGGGTTAGCTCCTACGAGCAGTACTTC. Encoded protein: CASSYRVSSYEQYF.

The chain carries TRBV30 and TRBJ1-6; maybe TRBD1 (6 bases). Trimming cost V 2 bases and J 9 bases, with 11 bases left between them. Germline V gene lookup returns CDR1 GTSNPN and CDR2 SVGIG (reference sequence). The CDR3 extends over 13 amino acids. The CDR3 spells CAWSLGGGSPLHF. The CDR3 DNA sequence: TGTGCCTGGAGTTTAGGGGGAGGTTCACCCCTCCACTTT.

The CDR3 DNA sequence: TGCAGCGTTCCTAAAGGACAGAGCTCCTACGAGCAGTACTTC. Protein: CSVPKGQSSYEQYF. This chain uses TRBV29-1 with TRBJ2-7; possibly TRBD1 for D (6 bases). CDR3 length: 14 amino acids. Trimming took off 5 bases at V and 0 bases at J, with 14 bases between the two ends. Per the germline V gene, CDR1 is SQVTM and CDR2 is ANQGSEA.

The chain couples TRBV24-1 to TRBJ2-3; D may correspond to TRBD1 or TRBD2 (5 bases each). The ends were cut back, 4 bases at V and 11 bases at J, with 15 bases in the middle. This CDR3 comprises 13 residues. Germline V gene lookup returns CDR1 KGHDR and CDR2 SFDVKD. The CDR3: CATSERAQGEQYF. The CDR3 bases are TGTGCCACCAGTGAGCGGGCCCAGGGTGAGCAGTATTTT.

The genes are TRBV6-5 and TRBJ1-2, with 7 nucleotides matching TRBD1. The CDR3 loop spans 14 amino acids. Trimming cost V 6 bases and J 8 bases; bases outside gene matches: 12. Germline CDR1 reads MNHEY; CDR2 reads SVGAGI. Here the CDR3 DNA reads TGTGCCAGCAGCACCCGGGACAGAGGACGGGGCTACACCTTC. This sequence encodes CASSTRDRGRGYTF.

The chain has TRBV7-3 and TRBJ2-2; 9 bases match TRBD1. Germline loops: CDR1 SGHTA, CDR2 FQGTGA. This CDR3 region has 15 residues. The junction had 6 bases not matched to a gene; V was cut back by 4 bases and J by 6 bases. The CDR3 nucleotides are TGTGCCAGCAGCTGGGGTCGGACAGGGGCCGGGGAGCTGTTTTTT. Translation gives CASSWGRTGAGELFF.

The chain carries TRBV6-2 or TRBV6-3 and TRBJ1-5, with D possibly matching TRBD1 (5 bases). The germline gives CDR1 MNHEY, CDR2 SVGEGT. The CDR3 consists of 13 residues. V was clipped by 6 bases and J by 5 bases, with 11 bases between them. CDR3 coding DNA: TGTGCCAGCAGCGACAGAGACTATCAGCCCCAGCATTTT. It codes for CASSDRDYQPQHF.

This sequence joins TRBV7-9 and TRBJ2-6; D may be TRBD2 (5 bases). The CDR3 is 16 amino acids. Between the trimmed V and J ends, which lost 0 bases and 1 base, there was a span of 7 bases. Germline V gene sequence: CDR1 SEHNR, CDR2 FQNEAQ (reference sequence). In DNA form, the CDR3 reads TGTGCCAGCAGCTTAGCGGGGAGTTCTGGGGCCAACGTCCTGACTTTC. Translation gives CASSLAGSSGANVLTF.

This clone was found once. The chain is built from TRBV6-5 and TRBJ2-4; 7 bases match TRBD1. In germline, CDR1 is MNHEY, CDR2 SVGAGI. The CDR3 is 14 amino acids. V shed 6 bases, J shed 3 bases, and the junction held 5 bases outside the gene matches. Here the CDR3 DNA reads TGTGCCAGCAGCCGCGGACAGGTCAAAAACATTCAGTACTTC. This codes for CASSRGQVKNIQYF.

This chain uses TRBV11-2 with TRBJ1-6, with unresolved D. Germline loops: CDR1 SGHAT, CDR2 FQNNGV. The CDR3 loop spans 13 amino acids. V lost 1 base and J 10 bases, leaving 8 bases between the germline ends. Here the CDR3 DNA reads TGTGCCAGCAGCTTAGTTGGGATATCACCCCTCCACTTT. It codes for CASSLVGISPLHF.

This chain connects TRBV2 to TRBJ1-1; 7 nucleotides agree with TRBD1. After removal of 2 bases from V and 1 base from J, the junction contained 1 base not matched to a gene. The CDR3 consists of 14 residues. Germline V lookup: CDR1 SNHLY, CDR2 FYNNEI. The CDR3 DNA sequence: TGTGCCAGCAGTGAAAACAGGGGGAACACTGAAGCTTTCTTT. Translated, it gives CASSENRGNTEAFF. Variable domain in full (rest from reference TRBV2 and TRBJ1-1): EPEVTQTPSHQVTQMGQEVILRCVPISNHLYFYWYRQILGQKVEFLVSFYNNEISEKSEIFDDQFSVERPDGSNFTLKIRSTKLEDSAMYFCASSENRGNTEAFFGQGTRLTVV.

The chain links TRBV25-1 to TRBJ1-1; D not resolved. The V and J ends lost 2 bases and 5 bases respectively, with 15 bases between them. Germline CDR1 reads MGHDK; CDR2 reads SYGVNS. This CDR3 is built from 15 residues. The CDR3 DNA sequence: TGTGCCAGCAGTGAACACGACCTCCCCAGAACTGAAGCTTTCTTT. Its protein is CASSEHDLPRTEAFF.

The CDR3 DNA reads as TGTGCCAGCAGCGCCCGACAGTACGAGCAGTACTTC. It translates to CASSARQYEQYF. The chain carries TRBV7-9 and TRBJ2-7, with D maybe TRBD1 (5 bases). Germline values: CDR1 SEHNR, CDR2 FQNEAQ (reference sequence). V lost 5 bases and J 4 bases, leaving 9 bases between the germline ends. The CDR3 sequence is 12 residues long.

The gene calls are TRBV11-3 and TRBJ2-1, with 15 bases lining up with TRBD2. The CDR3 loop spans 16 amino acids. The V gene's germline CDR1 is SGHNT and CDR2 YENEEA. Trimming took 1 base from V and 10 from J; bases not matched to a gene: 5. The CDR3 protein is CASSLVGTSGGQEQFF. As DNA, the CDR3 is TGTGCCAGCAGCTTAGTAGGGACTAGCGGGGGGCAAGAGCAGTTCTTC.

The chain couples TRBV4-3 to TRBJ2-3; 9 bases fit TRBD1. The V segment lost 0 bases and the J segment 9 bases; nucleotides outside the gene matches: 13. Germline assignment: CDR1 LGHNA and CDR2 YSLEER. The CDR3 has 17 amino acids. The CDR3 DNA sequence: TGCGCCAGCAGCCAAGAACTAGGACAGGGGCGGCCCGGGACGCAGTATTTT. Translating gives CASSQELGQGRPGTQYF.

CDR3 amino acids: CASSDSGADTQYF. DNA of the CDR3: TGTGCCAGCAGTGATTCGGGGGCTGATACGCAGTATTTT. The chain recombines TRBV6-1 with TRBJ2-3; perhaps D is TRBD1 or TRBD2 (6 bases each). Germline V gene sequence: CDR1 MNHNS, CDR2 SASEGT. The CDR3 length is 13 residues. The ends were cut back, 3 bases at V and 6 bases at J, with 10 bases in the middle.

V and J are TRBV6-2 or TRBV6-3 and TRBJ2-7; TRBD2 aligns across 11 bases. J was trimmed by 6 bases and V by 4 bases; bases with no gene match: 5. This CDR3 is 14 amino acids long. CDR1 is MNHEY, CDR2 SVGEGT, per germline. The CDR3 is CASSSTSGRGEQYF. CDR3 nucleotide sequence: TGTGCCAGCAGTTCCACTAGCGGGAGAGGCGAGCAGTACTTC.

On this clone: The sample contains more than one DNA sequence encoding this CDR3. The CDR3 spells CASSLSGRARETQYF. The CDR3, as DNA: TGTGCCAGCAGCTTAAGCGGGAGGGCCCGAGAGACCCAGTACTTC. The chain links TRBV7-3 to TRBJ2-5; 9 positions match TRBD2. CDR3 length equals 15 residues. J lost 4 bases, V lost 1 base, and 4 bases had no gene match. Germline CDR1 SGHTA, CDR2 FQGTGA.

The rearrangement links TRBV4-3 to TRBJ1-1; no reliable D call. CDR1 and CDR2 from the germline V gene are LGHNA and YSLEER. The CDR3 runs 15 residues. V dropped 4 bases and J dropped 0 bases, with 12 bases sitting between them. In DNA, the CDR3 is TGCGCCAGCAGCCTCCGACTGGCCCTGAACACTGAAGCTTTCTTT. Residues: CASSLRLALNTEAFF.

V is TRBV9 and J is TRBJ2-3, with D possibly matching TRBD2 (7 bases). This CDR3 contains 16 residues. In germline, CDR1 is SGDLS, CDR2 YYNGEE. The V end was cut by 4 bases, the J end by 0 bases, with 15 bases between. CDR3 residues: CASSPRGGESTDTQYF. The CDR3 nucleotides read TGTGCCAGCAGCCCGAGAGGGGGGGAGAGCACAGATACGCAGTATTTT.

V gene TRBV6-4 combines with J gene TRBJ1-2, with 9 nucleotides matching TRBD1. V lost 2 bases, J lost 7 bases, and 5 bases stayed unmatched. The CDR3 has 14 residues. Germline CDR1 and CDR2: MRHNA and SNTAGT. The CDR3 DNA follows: TGTGCCAGCAGTGACGGGACAGGGCGCGGTGGCTACACCTTC. Encoded protein: CASSDGTGRGGYTF.

Regarding this clone: The sample has other DNA sequences that encode this CDR3 too. This chain connects TRBV4-3 to TRBJ1-6; D is perhaps TRBD1 (6 bases). The length of the CDR3 is 15 residues. The germline V gene has CDR1 LGHNA and CDR2 YSLEER. V lost 0 bases, J lost 6 bases, and 9 bases lay in between. The CDR3 protein is CASSQDQGFNSPLHF. For the CDR3, the DNA is TGCGCCAGCAGCCAAGATCAGGGGTTTAATTCACCCCTCCACTTT.